The present T cell receptor (beta chain) was sequenced within a study of blood T cell repertoires in COVID-19. For the study at large: Spain, Italy and the United States supplied samples that represented acute and convalescent COVID-19. PBMCs, B-cell-depleted T cells, or T cells provided the cDNA or gDNA that made up the material.

As originally analysed: Reference gene primer amplification gave nucleated cell count estimates. The method was immunoSEQ multiplex PCR; TCRdb's version includes in-frame clones alone and lacks a portion of them. From that table come the V and J calls and clone size; the DNA was used to work out D and trimming. This sample yields around 210,000 clones, of which 84% are seen a single time; roughly 7% belongs to the top ten. Germline V gene lookup returns CDR1 WSHSY and CDR2 SAAADI. This CDR3 has 12 amino acids. Trimming took off 6 bases at V and 6 bases at J, with 11 bases between the two ends. While infection was still active, Seattle patients were enrolled and then followed longitudinally.

The sample comprised peripheral blood. This sequence originates from an elderly woman with COVID-19, enrolled during active disease. The J gene is TRBJ1-2, the V gene TRBV10-2; D may be TRBD1 (6 bases). The CDR3 coding sequence is TGCGCCAGCAGACAAGGGGGGGATGGCTACACCTTC. Protein product: CASRQGGDGYTF.